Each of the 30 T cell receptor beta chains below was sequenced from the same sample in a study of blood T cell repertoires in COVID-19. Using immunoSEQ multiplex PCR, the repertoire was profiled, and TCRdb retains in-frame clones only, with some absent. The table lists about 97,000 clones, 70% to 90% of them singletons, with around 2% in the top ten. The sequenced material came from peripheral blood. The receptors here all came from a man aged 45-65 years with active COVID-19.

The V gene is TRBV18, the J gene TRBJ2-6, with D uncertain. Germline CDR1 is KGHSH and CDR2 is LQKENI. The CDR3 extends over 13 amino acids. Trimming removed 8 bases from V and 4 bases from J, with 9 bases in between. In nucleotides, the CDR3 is TGTGCCAGCCACCAGGCGGGGGCCAACGTCCTGACTTTC. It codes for CASHQAGANVLTF.

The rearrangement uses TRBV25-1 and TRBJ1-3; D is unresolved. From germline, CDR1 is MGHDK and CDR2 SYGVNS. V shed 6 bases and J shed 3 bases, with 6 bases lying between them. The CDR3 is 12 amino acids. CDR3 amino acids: CASRGGGNTIYF. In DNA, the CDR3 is TGTGCCAGCAGGGGAGGTGGAAACACCATATATTTT.

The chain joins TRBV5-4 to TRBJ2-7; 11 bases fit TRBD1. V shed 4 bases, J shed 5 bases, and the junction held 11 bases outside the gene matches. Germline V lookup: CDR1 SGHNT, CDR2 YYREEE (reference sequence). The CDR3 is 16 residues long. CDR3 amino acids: CASSPPGQGARDEQYF. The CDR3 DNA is TGTGCCAGCAGCCCGCCCGGACAGGGGGCAAGGGACGAGCAGTACTTC.

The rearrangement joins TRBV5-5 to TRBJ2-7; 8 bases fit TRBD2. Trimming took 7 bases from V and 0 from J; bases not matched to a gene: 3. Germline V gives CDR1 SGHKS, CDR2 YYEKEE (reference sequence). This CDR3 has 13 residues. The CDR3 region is CASAGGPSYEQYF. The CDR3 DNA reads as TGTGCCAGCGCGGGGGGCCCCTCCTACGAGCAGTACTTC.

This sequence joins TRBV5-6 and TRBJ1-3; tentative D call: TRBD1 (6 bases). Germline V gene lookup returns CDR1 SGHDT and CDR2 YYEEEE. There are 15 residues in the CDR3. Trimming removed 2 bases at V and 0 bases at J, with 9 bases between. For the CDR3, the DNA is TGTGCCAGCAGCTTTGGCAGGGGCTCTGGAAACACCATATATTTT. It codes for CASSFGRGSGNTIYF.

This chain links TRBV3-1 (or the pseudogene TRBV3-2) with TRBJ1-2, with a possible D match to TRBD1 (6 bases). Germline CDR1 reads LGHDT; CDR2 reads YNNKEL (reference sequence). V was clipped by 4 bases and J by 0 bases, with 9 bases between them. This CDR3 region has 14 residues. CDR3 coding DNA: TGTGCCAGCAGCCCCCGACAGGCTAACTATGGCTACACCTTC. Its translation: CASSPRQANYGYTF.

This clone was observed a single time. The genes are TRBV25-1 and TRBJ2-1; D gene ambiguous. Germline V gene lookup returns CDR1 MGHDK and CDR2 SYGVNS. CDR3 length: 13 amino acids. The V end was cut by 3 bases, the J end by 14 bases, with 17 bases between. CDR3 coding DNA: TGTGCCAGCAGTGAGACCTACTATCCCGTGGAGTTCTTC. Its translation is CASSETYYPVEFF.

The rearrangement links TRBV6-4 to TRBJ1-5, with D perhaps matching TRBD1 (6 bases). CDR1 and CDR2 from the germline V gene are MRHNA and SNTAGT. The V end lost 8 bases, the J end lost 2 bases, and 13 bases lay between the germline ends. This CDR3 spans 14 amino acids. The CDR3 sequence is CASSDSPGNQPQHF. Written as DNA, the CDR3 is TGTGCCAGCTCGGACAGCCCTGGCAATCAGCCCCAGCATTTT.

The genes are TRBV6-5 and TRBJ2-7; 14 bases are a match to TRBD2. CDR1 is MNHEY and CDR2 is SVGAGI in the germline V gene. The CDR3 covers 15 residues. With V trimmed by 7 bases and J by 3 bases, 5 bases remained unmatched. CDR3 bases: TGTGCCAGCAAAATCGGACTAGCGGGGGGCTACGAGCAGTACTTC. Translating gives CASKIGLAGGYEQYF.

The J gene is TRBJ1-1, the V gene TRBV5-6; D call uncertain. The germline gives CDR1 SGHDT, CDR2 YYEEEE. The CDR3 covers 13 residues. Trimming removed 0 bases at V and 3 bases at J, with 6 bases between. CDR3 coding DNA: TGTGCCAGCAGCTTGGTAGGAGACACTGAAGCTTTCTTT. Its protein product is CASSLVGDTEAFF.

This CDR3 reads CASSVGQATGELFF. The DNA for the CDR3 is TGCGCCAGCAGCGTGGGACAGGCTACCGGGGAGCTGTTTTTT. The chain is built from TRBV5-1 and TRBJ2-2, with 8 bases lining up with TRBD1. The CDR3 runs to 14 residues. V shed 4 bases, J shed 5 bases, and the junction held 4 bases outside the gene matches. Germline V lookup: CDR1 SGHRS, CDR2 YFSETQ.

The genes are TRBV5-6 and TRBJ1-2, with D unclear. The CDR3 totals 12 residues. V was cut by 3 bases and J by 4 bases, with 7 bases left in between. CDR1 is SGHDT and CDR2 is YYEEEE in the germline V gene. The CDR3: CASSSTAYGYTF. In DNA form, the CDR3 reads TGTGCCAGCAGCTCTACTGCCTATGGCTACACCTTC.

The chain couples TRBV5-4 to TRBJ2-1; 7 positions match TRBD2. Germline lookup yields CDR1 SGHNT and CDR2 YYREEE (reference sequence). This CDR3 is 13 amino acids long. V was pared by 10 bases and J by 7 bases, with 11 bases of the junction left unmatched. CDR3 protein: CAPGLAASNEQFF. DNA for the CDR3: TGTGCCCCCGGGCTAGCGGCGAGTAATGAGCAGTTCTTC.

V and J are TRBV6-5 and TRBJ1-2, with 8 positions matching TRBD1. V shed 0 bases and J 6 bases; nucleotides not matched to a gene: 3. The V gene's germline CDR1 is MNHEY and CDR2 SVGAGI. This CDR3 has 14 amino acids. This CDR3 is CASSYSNRGNGYTF. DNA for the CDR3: TGTGCCAGCAGTTACTCGAACAGGGGGAATGGCTACACCTTC.

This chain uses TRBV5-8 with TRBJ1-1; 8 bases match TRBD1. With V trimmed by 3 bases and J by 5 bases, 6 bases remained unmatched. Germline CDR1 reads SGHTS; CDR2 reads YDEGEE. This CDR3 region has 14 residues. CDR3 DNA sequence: TGTGCCAGCAGCTACCGGACAGGGCGAACTGAAGCTTTCTTT. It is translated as CASSYRTGRTEAFF.

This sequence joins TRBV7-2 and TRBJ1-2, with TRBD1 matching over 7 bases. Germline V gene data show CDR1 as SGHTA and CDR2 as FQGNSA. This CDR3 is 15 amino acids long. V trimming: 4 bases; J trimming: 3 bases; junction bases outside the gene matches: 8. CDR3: CASSSRQGVDYGYTF. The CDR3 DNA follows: TGTGCCAGCAGCTCTAGACAGGGCGTGGACTATGGCTACACCTTC.

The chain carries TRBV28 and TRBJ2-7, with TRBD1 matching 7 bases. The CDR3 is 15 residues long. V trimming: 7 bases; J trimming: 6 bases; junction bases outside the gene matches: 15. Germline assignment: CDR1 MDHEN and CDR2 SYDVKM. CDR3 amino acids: CASNLGLQGISEQYF. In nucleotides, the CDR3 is TGTGCCAGCAATTTGGGGCTACAGGGGATCTCCGAGCAGTACTTC.

The CDR3 nucleotides are TGTGCCAGCAGCAAATTCGGGGACAGTAGCACAGATACGCAGTATTTT. Its translation: CASSKFGDSSTDTQYF. V usage is TRBV21-1 and J usage is TRBJ2-3; the table's TRBD1 call for D was not verified on the DNA. TRBV21-1 is deemed a pseudogene. The CDR3 contains 16 residues.

Written as DNA, the CDR3 is TGTGCCATCAGTCCGGGACAGCAAGAGACCCAGTACTTC. Its translation is CAISPGQQETQYF. This rearrangement joins TRBV10-3 to TRBJ2-5; 7 nucleotides match TRBD1. Germline CDR1 is ENHRY and CDR2 is SYGVKD. V gave up 5 bases and J gave up 2 bases; unmatched junction bases: 2. CDR3 size: 13 residues.

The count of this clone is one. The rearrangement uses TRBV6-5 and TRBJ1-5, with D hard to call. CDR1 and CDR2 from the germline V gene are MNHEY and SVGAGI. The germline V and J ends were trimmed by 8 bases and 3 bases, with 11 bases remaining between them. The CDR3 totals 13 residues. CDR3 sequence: CASRQVNNQPQHF. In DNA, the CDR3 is TGTGCCAGCCGTCAGGTTAACAATCAGCCCCAGCATTTT.

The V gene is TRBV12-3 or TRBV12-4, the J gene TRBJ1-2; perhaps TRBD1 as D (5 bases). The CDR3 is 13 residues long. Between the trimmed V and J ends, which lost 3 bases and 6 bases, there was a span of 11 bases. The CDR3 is CASSFREENGYTF. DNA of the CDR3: TGTGCCAGCAGTTTCAGGGAGGAGAATGGCTACACCTTC.

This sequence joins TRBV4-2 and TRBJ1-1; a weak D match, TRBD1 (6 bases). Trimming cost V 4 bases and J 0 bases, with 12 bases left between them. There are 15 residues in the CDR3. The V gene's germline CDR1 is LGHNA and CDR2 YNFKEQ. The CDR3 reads CASSLRQDMNTEAFF. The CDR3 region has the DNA TGTGCCAGCAGCCTTCGACAGGATATGAACACTGAAGCTTTCTTT.

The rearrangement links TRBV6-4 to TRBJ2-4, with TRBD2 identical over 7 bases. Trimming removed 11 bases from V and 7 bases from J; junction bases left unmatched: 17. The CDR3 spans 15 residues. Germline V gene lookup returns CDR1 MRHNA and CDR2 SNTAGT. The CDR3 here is CAPRGVSELGNIQYF. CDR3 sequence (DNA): TGTGCCCCCCGGGGGGTGAGCGAGTTAGGGAACATTCAGTACTTC.

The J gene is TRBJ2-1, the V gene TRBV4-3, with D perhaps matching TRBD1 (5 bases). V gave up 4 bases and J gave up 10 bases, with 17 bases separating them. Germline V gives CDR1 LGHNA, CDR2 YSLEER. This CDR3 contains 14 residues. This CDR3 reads CASSLQVQREEQFF. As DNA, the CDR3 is TGCGCCAGCAGCCTACAGGTCCAGCGAGAAGAGCAGTTCTTC.

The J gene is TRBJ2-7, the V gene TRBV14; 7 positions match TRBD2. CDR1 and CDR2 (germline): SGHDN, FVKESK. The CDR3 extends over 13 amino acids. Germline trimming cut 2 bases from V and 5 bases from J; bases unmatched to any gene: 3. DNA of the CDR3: TGTGCCAGCAGCCAAACGGGGGGTAACGAGCAGTACTTC. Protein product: CASSQTGGNEQYF.

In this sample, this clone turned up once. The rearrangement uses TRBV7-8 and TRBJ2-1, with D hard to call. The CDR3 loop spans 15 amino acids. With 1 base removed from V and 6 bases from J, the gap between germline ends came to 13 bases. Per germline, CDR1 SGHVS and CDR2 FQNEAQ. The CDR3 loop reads CASSLDYLSGNEQFF. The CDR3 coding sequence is TGTGCCAGCAGCTTAGACTATTTAAGTGGCAATGAGCAGTTCTTC.

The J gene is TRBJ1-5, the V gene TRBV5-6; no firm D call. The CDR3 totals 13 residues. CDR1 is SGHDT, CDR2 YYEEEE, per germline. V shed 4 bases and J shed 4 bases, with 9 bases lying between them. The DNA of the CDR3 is TGTGCCAGCAGCCCAGGTCATAATCAGCCCCAGCATTTT. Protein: CASSPGHNQPQHF.

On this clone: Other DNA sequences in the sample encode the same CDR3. The DNA for the CDR3 is TGTGCCAGCAGCCAAGGCGGTAACACTGAAGCTTTCTTT. Translating gives CASSQGGNTEAFF. The chain combines TRBV3-1 (or the pseudogene TRBV3-2) with TRBJ1-1; D ambiguous. CDR3 length: 13 amino acids. Looked up from germline, CDR1 is LGHDT and CDR2 is YNNKEL (reference sequence). The V end was cut by 1 base, the J end by 2 bases, with 5 bases between.

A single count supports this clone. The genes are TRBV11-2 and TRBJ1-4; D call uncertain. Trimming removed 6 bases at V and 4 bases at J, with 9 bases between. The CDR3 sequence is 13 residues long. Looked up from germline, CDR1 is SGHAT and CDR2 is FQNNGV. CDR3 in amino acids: CASRTHDNEKLFF. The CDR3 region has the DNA TGTGCCAGCAGGACACATGATAATGAAAAACTGTTTTTT.

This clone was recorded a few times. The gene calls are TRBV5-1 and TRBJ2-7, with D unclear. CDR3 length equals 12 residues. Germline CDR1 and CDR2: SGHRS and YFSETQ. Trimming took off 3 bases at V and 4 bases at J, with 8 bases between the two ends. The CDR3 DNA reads TGCGCCAGCAGCTCGAACAAGTACGAGCAGTACTTC. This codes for CASSSNKYEQYF.